This T cell receptor (beta chain) was retrieved from a study of human T cells and chemical hapten exposure (dated by TCRdb to the early 2020s). Notes on the research overall: For sensitization, 2% DPC in acetone was applied to a 2 cm by 2 cm area of upper inner arm skin. Weekly therapeutic DPC doses were additionally applied to the scalp of patients throughout the roughly 24-week study period. Patch testing was performed on the upper back with Finn chambers containing 0.01% DPC, and the patch tests were scored after 6 days according to International Contact Dermatitis Research Group standards. The patient cohort, mostly female, included alopecia areata with under or over 50% scalp involvement, alopecia totalis and alopecia universalis. Libraries were pooled for sequencing, and variation in per-sample TCR yields was attributed mainly to small differences in library volumes within the pool. The study tracked peripheral blood TCR repertoire changes in vivo during primary and secondary sensitization to the hapten diphenylcyclopropenone (DPC) in alopecia patients. Blood samples were taken from patients before sensitization (week 0) and then at 2, 6 and about 24 weeks after DPC sensitization. Blood for TCR sequencing was provided by twenty-nine alopecia patients at one to four time points (pre-sensitization, 2, 6 and 24 weeks). Findings and caveats that apply to the study as a whole: Because all patients had alopecia, a presumed autoimmune disease, the immune response of the patients might differ from that of healthy individuals. DPC sensitization did not change how many TCRs were above 1 in 1000 frequency, and no evidence was found of alterations in global repertoire structure. Significantly more large CDR3 similarity clusters were formed by expanded TCRs than by pre-sensitization or healthy control sets, consistent with antigen-driven responses. A positive correlation was found between the number of PT1 expanded TCRs and patch test score, with significance reached at thresholds 8, 16 and 32 but not 4. After repeated subsampling, changes were observed in the strength of the expansion versus patch-test correlation and in the threshold at which the correlation became significant.

Sequences SGHAT (CDR1) and FQNNGV (CDR2) are obtained from the germline V gene. The CDR3 sequence holds 14 residues, the cysteine and phenylalanine included. Only CDR3 DNA is held: 42 bases, read in frame from base 1. Trimming accounts for 1 base at V and 7 bases at J, while the number of junction bases matched to no gene is 2. This clonotype was observed many times. Which antigen it targets is not known. It has no much larger one-base neighbor in the sample; base qualities were not kept. This specimen's time point label, per the study, means: patch test 3, about 24 weeks after DPC sensitization. Interpreted using the paper, the treatment or condition label stands for: therapeutic diphenylcyclopropenone sensitization with weekly scalp DPC. At each patch-test visit, blood was drawn before the patch test was applied. Eligible patients were aged 18 to 70, diagnosed with alopecia, deemed suitable for DPC therapy, and excluded if pregnant. Total RNA was extracted from unfractionated whole blood collected in Tempus Blood RNA tubes.

The library relied on RACE. These reads were obtained on a NextSeq 500. During library preparation, unique molecular identifiers were attached to individual cDNA molecules so that TCRs could be counted quantitatively and reproducibly. For every blood RNA sample, sequencing covered both the TCR alpha and TCR beta chains. The authors' analysis ran thus. A median of about 87,000 TCRs per sample was observed, with a range of roughly 20,000 to 700,000. V, J and CDR3 annotation of the TCR reads was performed with the Decombinator software suite. For PS versus PT1 abundance plots, all samples were subsampled to the same number of TCRs (28,000). TCRs were defined as expanded if absent before sensitization and observed at least eight times at the 2-week time point. TCRdb's own reprocessing of the public reads used fastp at Q25 and MiXCR and kept productive beta chains. Merged by CDR3 protein, the rows form single entries marked with the most common genes and DNA. These V and J calls rely on TCRdb rather than the paper's analysis. Present in this sample are 82,000 or so distinct CDR3 sequences, over 10% of which were seen just once. The ten largest clonotypes hold roughly 6% of the sample.

The receptor chain draws on TRBV11-2 and TRBJ2-1, with 9 junctional bases fitting TRBD2. The source of this sequence is a woman in her 50s with alopecia areata. Some clones in this sample may be carry-over from other donors' samples. The sequencing used whole blood, collected in connection with sensitization to the hapten diphenylcyclopropenone (DPC). Here is the DNA: TGTGCCAGCAGCTTAGGACTAGCGGAAAATGAGCAGTTCTTC. Translated, it reads CASSLGLAENEQFF.